Listed here are 5 T cell receptor beta chains from one sample, sequenced in a study of blood T cell repertoires in COVID-19. Sequencing was performed with immunoSEQ multiplex PCR; in TCRdb, only in-frame clones are kept and a portion is missing. Among 200,000 to 300,000 clones listed, 85% to 90% were seen once. The sequencing sample was made of PBMCs or T cells enriched from blood (not recorded which). The receptors stem from a man aged 50 to 59 who had been exposed to COVID-19.

This clone showed up just once. The rearrangement links TRBV5-1 to TRBJ2-3; 9 nucleotides align to TRBD1. CDR1 and CDR2 from the germline V gene are SGHRS and YFSETQ. V gave up 4 bases and J gave up 3 bases; unmatched junction bases: 6. The CDR3 extends over 15 amino acids. CDR3 bases: TGCGCCAGCAGCGGAACCGGGACAGGGACAGATACGCAGTATTTT. Protein product: CASSGTGTGTDTQYF.

The chain employs TRBV5-1 and TRBJ2-2, with TRBD2 matching 7 bases. This CDR3 has 15 amino acids. Trimming took 3 bases from V and 3 from J; bases not matched to a gene: 5. Per the germline V gene, CDR1 is SGHRS and CDR2 is YFSETQ. In DNA form, the CDR3 reads TGCGCCAGCAGCTCCGGTGCGGGGGACACCGGGGAGCTGTTTTTT. This gives the protein CASSSGAGDTGELFF.

This chain joins TRBV28 and TRBJ2-1; 9 positions agree with TRBD2. The V and J ends lost 4 bases and 0 bases, in that order; junction bases with no gene match: 10. Germline V gene data show CDR1 as MDHEN and CDR2 as SYDVKM. The CDR3 has 18 amino acids. The DNA of the CDR3 is TGTGCCAGCAGTTCCCTAGGGACTAGCCTCAGCTCCTACAATGAGCAGTTCTTC. This gives the protein CASSSLGTSLSSYNEQFF.

The J gene is TRBJ2-3, the V gene TRBV4-2; 9 nucleotides align to TRBD2. The CDR3 is made up of 15 amino acids. Unmatched junction bases numbered 7, after V lost 0 bases and J lost 9 bases. From germline, CDR1 is LGHNA and CDR2 YNFKEQ. CDR3 loop: CASSQDSASGNTQYF. Here the CDR3 DNA reads TGTGCCAGCAGCCAAGATTCAGCTAGCGGGAACACGCAGTATTTT.

This sequence joins TRBV5-1 and TRBJ2-3; D perhaps matches TRBD1 (6 bases). The germline V and J ends were trimmed by 4 bases and 2 bases, with 17 bases remaining between them. The CDR3 contains 16 residues. The germline V gene has CDR1 SGHRS and CDR2 YFSETQ. Here the CDR3 reads CASSLYGGIITDTQYF. CDR3 in DNA: TGCGCCAGCAGCCTCTATGGGGGCATAATCACAGATACGCAGTATTTT.